The rows below give T cell receptor beta chains drawn from one sample of a study of cytomegalovirus exposure and HLA in healthy donors. Measured with immunoSEQ multiplex PCR; TCRdb has only the in-frame clones, and not every one. Of about 100,000 clones in the sample, 65% to 80% were seen once. Sequencing was carried out using PBMCs. These receptors were collected from a woman aged 40 to 49 in good health and CMV-seronegative. The CDR3 runs from the conserved cysteine through the conserved F or W. D genes are given only for firm matches. Clone size is stated in some rows and not others, as once, few, many or a class when expanded.

v_call	d_call	j_call	clone_size	cdr3_aa	cdr3_nt
TRBV6-5	.	TRBJ2-5	.	CAGSPRGSWETQYF	TGTGCCGGCAGCCCCCGAGGCAGCTGGGAGACCCAGTACTTC
TRBV5-1	TRBD2	TRBJ2-1	.	CASSLALAGTNEQFF	TGCGCCAGCAGCTTGGCGCTAGCGGGAACCAATGAGCAGTTCTTC
TRBV5-1	TRBD2	TRBJ2-5	.	CASSLSLAGAETQYF	TGCGCCAGCAGCTTGTCGTTAGCGGGAGCAGAGACCCAGTACTTC
TRBV15	TRBD2	TRBJ2-3	.	CATSASLLAGVVDTQYF	TGTGCCACCAGCGCATCCCTACTAGCGGGAGTGGTAGATACGCAGTATTTT
TRBV19	.	TRBJ1-6	.	CASTMQRQANSPLHF	TGTGCCAGTACCATGCAGAGACAGGCTAATTCCCCCCTCCACTTT
TRBV7-2	TRBD2	TRBJ2-1	.	CASSLWGGRESHNEQFF	TGTGCCAGCAGCTTGTGGGGGGGTCGGGAGAGTCACAATGAGCAGTTCTTC
TRBV7-9	.	TRBJ1-1	.	CASSLGTGNTEAFF	TGTGCCAGCAGCTTAGGGACTGGAAACACTGAAGCTTTCTTT
TRBV7-3	.	TRBJ1-6	.	CASSPWGDSPLHF	TGTGCCAGCAGCCCCTGGGGGGATTCACCCCTCCACTTT
TRBV10-2	TRBD2	TRBJ2-2	.	CASSEVGSGRTGELFF	TGCGCCAGCAGTGAGGTCGGGAGCGGGAGGACCGGGGAGCTGTTTTTT
TRBV10-3	.	TRBJ2-3	.	CAISRRTSSTDTQYF	TGTGCCATCAGTAGGAGGACGTCTAGCACAGATACGCAGTATTTT
TRBV18	.	TRBJ1-1	few	CASSPLRDTHTEAFF	TGTGCCAGCTCACCATTACGGGACACCCACACTGAAGCTTTCTTT
TRBV10-3	.	TRBJ1-3	few	CAISESVQGATYSGNTIYF	TGTGCCATCAGTGAGTCGGTTCAGGGCGCAACCTACTCTGGAAACACCATATATTTT
TRBV29-1	.	TRBJ1-2	.	CSATGAKTHGYTF	TGCAGCGCCACAGGTGCAAAAACTCATGGCTACACCTTC
TRBV6-5	.	TRBJ1-1	.	CASSYGRGGRNTEAFF	TGTGCCAGCAGTTACGGTAGGGGGGGCCGGAACACTGAAGCTTTCTTT
TRBV28	.	TRBJ2-7	.	CASTQPGLAVYEQYF	TGTGCCAGCACCCAACCGGGGTTGGCAGTATACGAGCAGTACTTC
TRBV2	.	TRBJ2-2	few	CASIGETSRGGELFF	TGTGCCAGCATTGGAGAGACCTCCAGGGGCGGGGAGCTGTTTTTT
TRBV7-2	TRBD2	TRBJ2-3	once	CASSDQAGASTDTQYF	TGTGCCAGCAGCGATCAAGCGGGGGCGAGCACAGATACGCAGTATTTT
TRBV21-1	.	TRBJ2-5	.	CAPERLAAETQYF	TGTGCCCCGGAGAGACTAGCGGCAGAGACCCAGTACTTC
TRBV11-2	.	TRBJ1-6	few	CASSLDLTGGSPLHF	TGTGCCAGCAGCTTAGATCTAACTGGAGGTTCACCCCTCCACTTT
TRBV14	.	TRBJ2-3	few	CASSRWRVLRSRGGTDTQYF	TGTGCCAGCAGCCGATGGCGAGTTCTGAGGAGTCGAGGAGGCACAGATACGCAGTATTTT
TRBV5-6	TRBD2	TRBJ2-5	.	CASSGTGTSDETQYF	TGTGCCAGCAGCGGAACCGGGACTAGCGACGAGACCCAGTACTTC
TRBV28	TRBD1	TRBJ2-3	.	CASRGGGTGGRTDTQYF	TGTGCCAGCAGGGGGGGCGGGACAGGGGGTCGCACAGATACGCAGTATTTT
TRBV29-1	TRBD2	TRBJ2-3	.	CSARTSGARASTDTQYF	TGCAGCGCCCGGACTAGCGGAGCCCGCGCGAGCACAGATACGCAGTATTTT
TRBV7-9	.	TRBJ2-7	once	CASSLDRTEQYF	TGTGCCAGCAGCCTGGACAGAACCGAGCAGTACTTC
TRBV5-1	.	TRBJ1-1	once	CASRRTTGGEAFF	TGCGCCAGCAGACGGACTACAGGAGGCGAAGCTTTCTTT
TRBV6-4	TRBD2	TRBJ2-1	.	CASSNTSGSSNEQFF	TGTGCCAGCAGCAACACTAGCGGGAGTAGCAATGAGCAGTTCTTC
TRBV30	TRBD1	TRBJ1-2	few	CAWSALQGVGYTF	TGTGCCTGGAGTGCATTACAGGGGGTTGGCTACACCTTC
TRBV19	.	TRBJ1-5	.	CASSMTGVSNQPQHF	TGTGCCAGTAGTATGACAGGAGTGAGCAATCAGCCCCAGCATTTT
TRBV28	.	TRBJ2-1	.	CASSPDSNYNEQFF	TGTGCCAGCAGCCCGGACTCAAATTACAATGAGCAGTTCTTC
TRBV12-5	TRBD1	TRBJ2-2	.	CASGFILGTGGWDTGELFF	TGTGCTAGTGGTTTTATCCTCGGAACAGGGGGTTGGGACACCGGGGAGCTGTTTTTT
TRBV30	.	TRBJ1-5	.	CAWRREQTGPQHF	TGTGCCTGGAGAAGGGAGCAAACGGGGCCCCAGCATTTT
TRBV9	.	TRBJ2-2	.	CASNKQGSGELFF	TGTGCCAGCAATAAACAGGGTTCCGGGGAGCTGTTTTTT
TRBV2	TRBD2	TRBJ2-7	few	CASSEGGTRGYEQYF	TGTGCCAGCTCAGAGGGAGGGACTCGGGGTTACGAGCAGTACTTC
TRBV30	.	TRBJ2-5	few	CAWAERDGETQYF	TGTGCCTGGGCGGAACGGGATGGGGAGACCCAGTACTTC
TRBV29-1	.	TRBJ2-1	.	CSVDAQGLFDEQFF	TGCAGCGTTGATGCCCAGGGGTTGTTTGATGAGCAGTTCTTC
TRBV29-1	.	TRBJ2-6	.	CSVLADGANVLTF	TGCAGCGTTCTAGCTGATGGGGCCAACGTCCTGACTTTC
TRBV18	TRBD1	TRBJ2-2	.	CASSRRDRSPLRYTGELFF	TGTGCCAGCTCACGCCGGGACAGAAGCCCCCTCAGATACACCGGGGAGCTGTTTTTT
TRBV7-2	.	TRBJ2-7	.	CASSRVRTDYEQYF	TGTGCCAGCAGCCGAGTCCGGACAGACTACGAGCAGTACTTC
TRBV9	TRBD1	TRBJ1-4	.	CASSEQGAFEKLFF	TGTGCCAGCAGCGAACAGGGGGCTTTTGAAAAACTGTTTTTT
TRBV7-7	TRBD2	TRBJ2-1	.	CASSLAVGGGYNEQFF	TGTGCTAGCAGCTTAGCGGTCGGGGGGGGATACAATGAGCAGTTCTTC
TRBV28	.	TRBJ1-5	.	CASSFRLADQPQHF	TGTGCCAGCAGTTTCAGGTTAGCGGATCAGCCCCAGCATTTT
TRBV20-1	.	TRBJ1-2	.	CSLMYQGRYTF	TGCAGTCTCATGTATCAGGGAAGGTACACCTTC
TRBV6-1	.	TRBJ1-6	.	CASNTALSYNSPLHF	TGTGCCAGCAATACAGCCCTCTCCTATAATTCACCCCTCCACTTT
TRBV28	TRBD1	TRBJ1-1	.	CASSLPPGQGPSTEAFF	TGTGCCAGCAGTTTACCCCCGGGACAGGGACCGAGCACTGAAGCTTTCTTT
TRBV21-1	.	TRBJ2-7	once	CASSKEPRETSVYEQYF	TGTGCCAGCAGCAAAGAGCCCCGAGAGACTAGCGTTTACGAGCAGTACTTC
TRBV4-3	TRBD1	TRBJ2-1	.	CASSQDPTGSLEQFF	TGCGCCAGCAGCCAAGATCCGACAGGGAGTCTAGAGCAGTTCTTC
TRBV9	TRBD2	TRBJ2-7	.	CASSVVGTSNNEQYF	TGTGCCAGCAGCGTAGTGGGGACTAGCAACAACGAGCAGTACTTC
TRBV19	TRBD1	TRBJ2-2	once	CASRGTVYTGELFF	TGTGCCAGTAGGGGGACAGTTTACACCGGGGAGCTGTTTTTT
TRBV7-3	.	TRBJ2-1	once	CASSLSGGAFYEQFF	TGTGCCAGCAGCTTATCTGGGGGGGCATTCTATGAGCAGTTCTTC